Listed below are T cell receptor beta chains from one sample, sequenced in a study of T cells in Graves' hyperthyroidism and ophthalmopathy. TCRdb reprocessed the multiplex PCR reads via MiXCR and lists one record per CDR3 protein. The sample consists of around 260,000 distinct CDR3 sequences, approximately 26% of them appearing once. Sequencing was carried out using blood. The receptor set was obtained from a middle-aged man with Graves' hyperthyroidism that later progressed to Graves' ophthalmopathy. Each CDR3 is given with its conserved first and last residue. A D gene is named only where the DNA matches it firmly. Not every row has a clone size; where given, it reads once, few, many or a size class.

v_gene	j_gene	abundance	d_gene	CDR3nt	CDR3aa
TRBV6-5	TRBJ2-2	.	.	TGTGCCAGCAGTTACTCGAACTGGGAGGAAGCCGGGGAGCTGTTTTTT	CASSYSNWEEAGELFF
TRBV3-1	TRBJ2-5	many	.	TGTGCCAGCAGCCAAGGCAGGAGGGCCGTGGAGACCCAGTACTTC	CASSQGRRAVETQYF
TRBV20-1	TRBJ1-5	many	TRBD1	TGCAGTGCTGAAAGAGACAGGGGTTTTAATCAGCCCCAGCATTTT	CSAERDRGFNQPQHF
TRBV20-1	TRBJ2-3	few	.	TGCAGTGCTAGGGTTGGCGTATCCCTGGGGGATACGCAGTATTTT	CSARVGVSLGDTQYF
TRBV10-3	TRBJ2-2	.	.	TGTGCCATCAACCCTGGGGTCGGGCGGGGGCCGACCGGAGGGGGCACCGGGGAGCTGTTTTTT	CAINPGVGRGPTGGGTGELFF
TRBV5-1	TRBJ1-2	many	.	TGCGCCAGCAGACGAGGACAGAGACCTAACTATGGCTACACCTTC	CASRRGQRPNYGYTF
TRBV20-1	TRBJ1-2	few	TRBD1	TGCAGTGCTACACAGGGGCGGGGATATGGCTACACCTTC	CSATQGRGYGYTF
TRBV27	TRBJ1-2	many	.	TGTGCCAGCAGGACAAGGCACTATGGCTACACCTTC	CASRTRHYGYTF
TRBV24-1	TRBJ2-1	many	.	TGTGCCACCAGTGATCCTGGCTACGGACGGGAGCAGTTCTTC	CATSDPGYGREQFF
TRBV24-1	TRBJ1-3	many	.	TGTGCCACCAGTGACCCGAGAAGGCGGCTCTCTGGAAACACCATATATTTT	CATSDPRRRLSGNTIYF
TRBV5-6	TRBJ2-7	many	.	TGTGCCAGCAGCCTCAAACAGGGTTTGTTGCAGTACTTC	CASSLKQGLLQYF
TRBV14	TRBJ2-7	many	TRBD1	TGTGCCAGCAGCCAGAAGAGGGAACAGGGGGACCGACACGAGCAGTACTTC	CASSQKREQGDRHEQYF
TRBV27	TRBJ2-5	many	TRBD2	TGTGCCACCTCAGGGACTAGCGGGAAGGAGGAGACCCAGTACTTC	CATSGTSGKEETQYF
TRBV12-3/TRBV12-4	TRBJ1-2	.	.	TGTGCCAGCAGTTTTACGGTCAACTATGGCTACACCTTC	CASSFTVNYGYTF
TRBV7-9	TRBJ2-7	many	.	TGTGCCAGCACCGAATCAAAGGACGGAATCCAATCCTACGAGCAGTACTTC	CASTESKDGIQSYEQYF
TRBV2	TRBJ2-4	many	.	TGTGCCAGCAGTGACGCGGGCCTAGCCAAAAACATTCAGTACTTC	CASSDAGLAKNIQYF
TRBV6-5	TRBJ2-7	many	TRBD2	TGTGCCAGCAGGGTCGGGACTAGCGGGAGTCGGTTTTATTTC	CASRVGTSGSRFYF
TRBV19	TRBJ1-1	many	TRBD1	TGTGCCAGTAAGGGACAGTCGGCTACTGAAGCTTTCTTT	CASKGQSATEAFF
TRBV2	TRBJ2-7	many	.	TGTGCCAGCAGTGAGGGCTTATTTTACGAGCAGTACTTC	CASSEGLFYEQYF
TRBV28	TRBJ2-1	.	TRBD2	TGTGCCAGCGGTGAGCTAGCGGGAGGCTCCTACAATGAGCAGTTCTTC	CASGELAGGSYNEQFF
TRBV5-1	TRBJ2-2	many	.	TGCGCCAGCAGCTTGAACGGGAGACCCACCGGGGAGCTGTTTTTT	CASSLNGRPTGELFF
TRBV5-1	TRBJ2-7	few	TRBD1	TGCGCCAGCAGCTTGGCCGGGACAGGGAAACACGAGCAGTACTTC	CASSLAGTGKHEQYF
TRBV6-5	TRBJ2-5	.	TRBD2	TGTGCCAGCAGTTACCAGGCGGGAGGGCCTGAAGAGACCCAGTACTTC	CASSYQAGGPEETQYF
TRBV6-5	TRBJ1-6	many	.	TGTGCCAGCAGTTACTCCAATAATTCACCCCTCCACTTT	CASSYSNNSPLHF
TRBV12-3/TRBV12-4	TRBJ1-1	.	TRBD1	TGTGCCAGCAGCGCAAACAGGGGTGAAGCTTTCTTT	CASSANRGEAFF
TRBV4-2	TRBJ2-7	.	TRBD2	TGTGCCAGCAACCAAGGGACTAGCGGGAGCTTCTACGAGCAGTACTTC	CASNQGTSGSFYEQYF
TRBV30	TRBJ1-2	many	.	TGTGCCTGGAGTGTGTCGGTCTATGGCTACACCTTC	CAWSVSVYGYTF
TRBV20-1	TRBJ2-5	many	.	TGCAGTGCCCGGGGCGGGAAAGAGACCCAGTACTTC	CSARGGKETQYF
TRBV5-6	TRBJ2-7	many	TRBD1	TGTGCCAGCAGCTCAACTATTCGGACAGGGGGTTACGAGCAGTACTTC	CASSSTIRTGGYEQYF
TRBV28	TRBJ1-5	.	TRBD1	TGTGCCAGCAGAGCCGGCGGGACAGGGGGCAATCAGCCCCAGCATTTT	CASRAGGTGGNQPQHF
TRBV20-1	TRBJ2-6	many	.	TGCAGTGTTCGGACCTCTGGGGCCAACGTCCTGACTTTC	CSVRTSGANVLTF
TRBV3-1	TRBJ2-7	.	.	TGTGCCAGCAGCCACAGGAGGGTCGAGCAGTACTTC	CASSHRRVEQYF
TRBV24-1	TRBJ2-2	many	TRBD1	TGTGCCACCAGGGGACAGGGCGGGACCGGGGAGCTGTTTTTT	CATRGQGGTGELFF
TRBV20-1	TRBJ2-5	.	.	TGCAGTGCTACGAACAGGCAGAGCCAAGAGACCCAGTACTTC	CSATNRQSQETQYF
TRBV5-1	TRBJ2-5	many	TRBD2	TGCGCCACCCGGGTGGGCGGGAGCGAAAAGACCCAGTACTTC	CATRVGGSEKTQYF
TRBV12-3/TRBV12-4	TRBJ1-2	.	.	TGTGCCAGCAGTTACTCCGCGGGGGGGACCTATGGCTACACCTTC	CASSYSAGGTYGYTF
TRBV2	TRBJ2-5	many	TRBD1	TGTGCCAGCAGTTGGGACAGGATGGAGACCCAGTACTTC	CASSWDRMETQYF
TRBV15	TRBJ1-1	many	.	TGTGCCACCAGCAGAGGGAGGGGTGACGGAACTGAAGCTTTCTTT	CATSRGRGDGTEAFF
TRBV12-3/TRBV12-4	TRBJ2-7	.	TRBD2	TGTGCCAGCAGTACCTCTAGCGGGACGGACGAGCAGTACTTC	CASSTSSGTDEQYF
TRBV29-1	TRBJ1-1	many	.	TGCAGCGTTGACCTGGGCGGGACTGAAGCTTTCTTT	CSVDLGGTEAFF
TRBV24-1	TRBJ2-2	many	TRBD1	TGTGCCGCCTCCCGGGACAGACTCGGGGAGCTGTTTTTT	CAASRDRLGELFF
TRBV6-5	TRBJ2-7	many	.	TGTGCCAGCAGTTTGGCGGAAGCCTACGAGCAGTACTTC	CASSLAEAYEQYF
TRBV5-1	TRBJ2-5	many	.	TGTGCCAGCAGTTTGGGGGGCCAAGAGACCCAGTACTTC	CASSLGGQETQYF
TRBV11-1	TRBJ2-7	many	TRBD2	TGTGCCAGCAGCATTAACGGACTAGCGGGAGTAGGTGGTCACGAGCAGTACTTC	CASSINGLAGVGGHEQYF
TRBV30	TRBJ1-2	.	.	TGTGCCTGGAGTGTAGGGGGTCCGAAGAACTATGGCTACACCTTC	CAWSVGGPKNYGYTF